These T cell receptor beta chains were read from a single sample in a study of T cell responses to AZD1222 COVID-19 vaccine. The method was immunoSEQ multiplex PCR; TCRdb's version includes in-frame clones alone and lacks a portion of them. The table shows 100,000 or so clones, with around 85% occurring only once. The source was peripheral blood, collected on day 0 of AZD1222 vaccination. These receptors were obtained from an adult in good health. Each CDR3 is given with its conserved first and last residue. The D gene is left open where the match is weak. A clone size is listed for some rows: how often the clone was seen (once, few, many), or a class if it is expanded.

>-|-|TRBV5-1|TRBJ1-1
TGCGCCAGCAGCCCGGGTCAGGGGCGAACCACTGAAGCTTTCTTT
CASSPGQGRTTEAFF
>TRBD1|-|TRBV10-1|TRBJ1-1
TGCGCCAGCAGCCGGACAGGGTCGGACACTGAAGCTTTCTTT
CASSRTGSDTEAFF
>-|-|TRBV5-1|TRBJ1-4
TGCGCCAGCAGTCCGTTAAGTCCTAATGAAAAACTGTTTTTT
CASSPLSPNEKLFF
>TRBD2|-|TRBV19|TRBJ2-3
TGTGCCAGTAGTATCGGCGGGGGTGCAGATACGCAGTATTTT
CASSIGGGADTQYF
>-|-|TRBV5-1|TRBJ2-7
TGCGCCAGCAGCTTGGCCGTTGGGGGTATATACGAGCAGTACTTC
CASSLAVGGIYEQYF
>-|-|TRBV13|TRBJ2-5
TGTGCCAGCAGCTTAGGGGGCCGTGAGACCCAGTACTTC
CASSLGGRETQYF
>-|-|TRBV11-1|TRBJ2-5
TGTGCCAGCAGCTCAAATGGACAAGAGACCCAGTACTTC
CASSSNGQETQYF
>-|-|TRBV10-3|TRBJ2-5
TGTGCCACCACAGGGAACCTACAAGAGACCCAGTACTTC
CATTGNLQETQYF
>-|few|TRBV5-5|TRBJ1-6
TGTGCCAGCAGCTTGTATAATTCACCCCTCCACTTT
CASSLYNSPLHF
>-|once|TRBV5-4|TRBJ2-7
TGTGCCAGCAGCTTGGCCCCAAGCTCCTACGAGCAGTACTTC
CASSLAPSSYEQYF
>-|-|TRBV7-9|TRBJ1-2
TGTGCCAGCAGCCCGGCCTATGGCTACACCTTC
CASSPAYGYTF
>-|-|TRBV9|TRBJ2-5
TGTGCCAGCAGCGTAGGTGTGTTGGGGGGTATGGAGACCCAGTACTTC
CASSVGVLGGMETQYF
>TRBD1|-|TRBV5-1|TRBJ1-2
TGCGCCAGCAGCTTTGGTTCACAGGGGGATAACTATGGCTACACCTTC
CASSFGSQGDNYGYTF
>-|-|TRBV3-1/TRBV3-2|TRBJ1-1
TGTGCCAGCAGCCGGATGTTGGGCACTGAAGCTTTCTTT
CASSRMLGTEAFF
>-|-|TRBV7-3|TRBJ1-2
TGTGCCAGCAGCTTACAGGGAATAGGGGTGGGCTACACCTTC
CASSLQGIGVGYTF
>TRBD1|few|TRBV7-2|TRBJ1-6
TGTGCCAGCAGCTTTCCCGGGACAGTCTCCTATAATTCACCCCTCCACTTT
CASSFPGTVSYNSPLHF
>-|-|TRBV20-1|TRBJ2-1
TGCAGTGCTCGACAGGGAGGTGAGCAGTTCTTC
CSARQGGEQFF
>-|-|TRBV18|TRBJ1-2
TGTGCCAGCTCACCACTGGACGGCAACTATGGCTACACCTTC
CASSPLDGNYGYTF
>TRBD1|-|TRBV6-1|TRBJ1-5
TGTGCCAGCAGTGCGGCGGCCGAGGGGGCGAGGCAGCCCCAGCATTTT
CASSAAAEGARQPQHF
>TRBD1|once|TRBV5-1|TRBJ2-3
TGCGCCAGCAGCTTGGAAGGGACAGCAGATACGCAGTATTTT
CASSLEGTADTQYF
>TRBD1|-|TRBV5-1|TRBJ1-4
TGCGCCAGCAGCACTGACAGGGGGTTTGAAAAACTGTTTTTT
CASSTDRGFEKLFF
>-|-|TRBV5-1|TRBJ1-4
TGCGCCAGCAGCCAAGGGACACAAGTTAATGAAAAACTGTTTTTT
CASSQGTQVNEKLFF
>TRBD1|-|TRBV2|TRBJ2-7
TGTGCCAGCAGGCCGGGACAGCTTAACCACGAGCAGTACTTC
CASRPGQLNHEQYF
>-|-|TRBV5-5|TRBJ2-7
TGTGCCAGCAGCTTGGGAGTGGCAGGTCAGGCCTACGAGCAGTACTTC
CASSLGVAGQAYEQYF
>-|-|TRBV18|TRBJ1-1
TGTGCCAGCTCACCAACACAGAAGAACACTGAAGCTTTCTTT
CASSPTQKNTEAFF
>TRBD1|-|TRBV7-3|TRBJ2-1
TGTGCCAGCAGCCCCCATGGACAGGGCGATGAGCAGTTCTTC
CASSPHGQGDEQFF
>-|-|TRBV24-1|TRBJ2-7
-
CATSVPLDEQYF
>TRBD1|-|TRBV6-5|TRBJ1-4
TGTGCCAGCAGGGACAGGGGTCCTAATGAAAAACTGTTTTTT
CASRDRGPNEKLFF
>TRBD1|-|TRBV9|TRBJ2-3
TGTGCCAGCAGCGTCGGGACAGGGGCATCTAGCACAGATACGCAGTATTTT
CASSVGTGASSTDTQYF
>-|-|TRBV19|TRBJ2-4
TGTGCCAGTAGTCCCTTTCGGCACGATGCGAGGAACATTCAGTACTTC
CASSPFRHDARNIQYF
>TRBD1|few|TRBV6-5|TRBJ2-4
TGTGCCAGCACCCGGGACAGGGACATTCAGTACTTC
CASTRDRDIQYF
>TRBD1|once|TRBV7-2|TRBJ2-7
TGTGCCAGCAGCTCCACAGGGGGCGGTTACGAGCAGTACTTC
CASSSTGGGYEQYF
>-|-|TRBV30|TRBJ2-7
TGTGCCTGGACCCTGGGGGGGACAACCTACGAGCAGTACTTC
CAWTLGGTTYEQYF
>TRBD2|-|TRBV7-2|TRBJ2-7
TGTGCCAGCAGCGCACCGGAACTAGCGGGGGGGCGCAGGGAGCAGTACTTC
CASSAPELAGGRREQYF
>-|few|TRBV20-1|TRBJ1-2
TGCAGTGCCCGGACATCAGGTTCCTACACCTTC
CSARTSGSYTF
>TRBD1|-|TRBV12-3/TRBV12-4|TRBJ1-1
TGTGCCAGCACAAACAGGGGAAGCACTGAAGCTTTCTTT
CASTNRGSTEAFF
>TRBD1|-|TRBV9|TRBJ2-5
TGTGCCAGCAGCGCCCCCGGGACAGGGGTTGGAGAGACCCAGTACTTC
CASSAPGTGVGETQYF
>-|-|TRBV11-3|TRBJ2-1
TGTGCCAGCAGCTTAGGACCGAACAATGAGCAGTTCTTC
CASSLGPNNEQFF
>-|-|TRBV7-8|TRBJ2-7
TGTGCCAGCAGCTTAGCGGGGGCGCGTGAGCAGTACTTC
CASSLAGAREQYF
>TRBD2|-|TRBV10-3|TRBJ2-7
TGTGCCATCAGTGGGGGGACTAGCGGGAACCCTGGGGAGCAGTACTTC
CAISGGTSGNPGEQYF
>-|-|TRBV28|TRBJ1-4
TGTGCCAGCAGTCCCTCGGGCAGGGCTATGGAAAAACTGTTTTTT
CASSPSGRAMEKLFF
>TRBD1|-|TRBV7-3|TRBJ1-1
TGTGCCAGCAGCCCCAGGACAGGGGGCAAAGCTTTCTTT
CASSPRTGGKAFF
>TRBD1|-|TRBV30|TRBJ1-5
TGTGCCTGGAGTCATGGGACAGGGAATCAGCCCCAGCATTTT
CAWSHGTGNQPQHF
>TRBD1|-|TRBV25-1|TRBJ1-2
TGTGCCAGCATGGACAGGGAGACGCGCTACACCTTC
CASMDRETRYTF
>TRBD1|-|TRBV19|TRBJ1-6
TGTGCCAGTGATCCGGGACAGGGCCTTTCACCCCTCCACTTT
CASDPGQGLSPLHF
>-|once|TRBV11-2|TRBJ2-3
TGTGCCAGCAGTTGGGCTAGCGTAGGTACGCAGTATTTT
CASSWASVGTQYF
>-|-|TRBV7-8|TRBJ1-4
TGTGCCAGCAGCTTAAAGTGGTCGGGACTTCCTAATGAAAAACTGTTTTTT
CASSLKWSGLPNEKLFF
>TRBD2|-|TRBV5-1|TRBJ2-1
TGCGCCAGCAGCGAGGGAGGGGAGCAGTTCTTC
CASSEGGEQFF
>TRBD1|-|TRBV9|TRBJ1-1
TGTGCCAGCAGCGTAGCGGGACAGGGGATTAACACTGAAGCTTTCTTT
CASSVAGQGINTEAFF
>-|-|TRBV7-8|TRBJ1-2
TGTGCCAGCACCAATCGACAGGCTGGGGGCTACACCTTC
CASTNRQAGGYTF
>TRBD1|-|TRBV7-6|TRBJ1-1
TGTGCCAGCAGCGCGGGGACAGGGGGGATGAACACTGAAGCTTTCTTT
CASSAGTGGMNTEAFF
>-|-|TRBV27|TRBJ1-1
TGTGCCAGCAGAAGGGGGGCCACTGAAGCTTTCTTT
CASRRGATEAFF
>TRBD1|-|TRBV9|TRBJ2-5
TGTGCCAGCAGCTCGACAGGGACCAGTGAGACCCAGTACTTC
CASSSTGTSETQYF
>TRBD2|-|TRBV19|TRBJ2-1
TGTGCCAGTAGTACAAGCTGGACTAGCATGAATGAGCAGTTCTTC
CASSTSWTSMNEQFF
>-|few|TRBV29-1|TRBJ1-1
TGCAGCGTTGGGACTTTTGAAGCTTTCTTT
CSVGTFEAFF
>TRBD1|few|TRBV11-3|TRBJ2-1
TGTGCCAGCAGACGACAGGGAAACAATGAGCAGTTCTTC
CASRRQGNNEQFF
>-|-|TRBV19|TRBJ1-6
TGTGCCAGTGACTTGGGGGGTACTAAGTATAATTCACCCCTCCACTTT
CASDLGGTKYNSPLHF
>-|-|TRBV7-8|TRBJ2-2
TGTGCCAGCAGCTTGTTAGTAGGGTCGGGCACCGGGGAGCTGTTTTTT
CASSLLVGSGTGELFF
>-|-|TRBV18|TRBJ1-1
TGTGCCAGCTCACCAAGGAAAGGCAACACTGAAGCTTTCTTT
CASSPRKGNTEAFF